The 7 T cell receptor beta chains in this list originate from one sample, sequenced in a study of OX40 agonist ivuxolimab in advanced cancers. Assay used: immunoSEQ multiplex PCR; TCRdb lists only in-frame clones, some missing. The sample lists fewer than 75,000 clones; 80% to 90% were seen once. This sample comprised CD4+ or CD8+ T cells sorted from blood, obtained in a trial of the OX40 agonist ivuxolimab. These receptors were obtained from an adult with an advanced solid tumor such as melanoma, head and neck, liver or kidney cancer.

This clone was counted a few times. This chain connects TRBV7-9 to TRBJ2-3; 14 nucleotides agree with TRBD2. The junction had 5 bases not matched to a gene; V was cut back by 3 bases and J by 3 bases. The CDR3 is 17 amino acids. Germline loops: CDR1 SEHNR, CDR2 FQNEAQ (reference sequence). The CDR3 loop reads CASSFKRTSGRTDTQYF. CDR3 nucleotides: TGTGCCAGCAGCTTTAAGAGGACTAGCGGGAGGACAGATACGCAGTATTTT. Combining the CDR3 with reference TRBV7-9 and TRBJ2-3 gives the whole variable domain DTGVSQNPRHKITKRGQNVTFRCDPISEHNRLYWYRQTLGQGPEFLTYFQNEAQLEKSRLLSDRFSAERPKGSFSTLEIQRTEQGDSAMYLCASSFKRTSGRTDTQYFGPGTRLTVL.

The genes are TRBV6-1 and TRBJ1-6, with no clear D. The CDR3 is 13 amino acids. Trimming took 1 base from V and 7 from J, leaving 5 bases between them. From germline, CDR1 is MNHNS and CDR2 SASEGT. DNA for the CDR3: TGTGCCAGCAGTGAAGTCGGGAATTCACCCCTCCACTTT. Protein product: CASSEVGNSPLHF.

The chain joins TRBV4-2 to TRBJ2-2; D unclear. CDR1 is LGHNA, CDR2 YNFKEQ, per germline. This CDR3 contains 17 residues. The germline V and J ends were trimmed by 0 bases and 6 bases, with 17 bases remaining between them. This CDR3 is CASSQERTASLAGELFF. CDR3 coding DNA: TGTGCCAGCAGCCAAGAACGAACGGCTAGTCTGGCCGGGGAGCTGTTTTTT.

V is TRBV5-4 and J is TRBJ2-5; 7 bases align to TRBD2. The better agreement between TRBJ2-7 and the DNA end casts doubt on the J call. Germline V gene sequence: CDR1 SGHNT, CDR2 YYREEE (reference sequence). This CDR3 is built from 15 residues. CDR3 sequence reads: CASSRLRAGRYEQYF. CDR3 DNA sequence: TGTGCCAGCAGCCGATTGAGAGCGGGAAGGTACGAGCAGTACTTC.

In regard to this clone: This sample includes further DNA sequences coding for the same CDR3. This rearrangement joins TRBV7-2 to TRBJ2-4; D is unresolved. Germline CDR1 and CDR2: SGHTA and FQGNSA. Trimming took off 5 bases at V and 6 bases at J, with 8 bases between the two ends. The CDR3 is 12 amino acids. Here the CDR3 reads CASSLPGNIQYF. The CDR3 DNA reads as TGTGCCAGCAGCCTGCCCGGAAACATTCAGTACTTC.

The CDR3 spells CASSLSGGNYNEQFF. DNA for the CDR3: TGTGCCAGCAGTTTATCTGGCGGGAACTACAATGAGCAGTTCTTC. J is TRBJ2-1 and V is TRBV28; weak D call: TRBD2 (6 bases). V was cut by 1 base and J by 3 bases, with 10 bases left in between. Germline CDR1 is MDHEN and CDR2 is SYDVKM. The CDR3 consists of 15 residues.

The V call is TRBV7-2, the J call TRBJ2-5; D ambiguous. CDR3 size: 12 residues. Germline V CDR1 and CDR2: SGHTA, FQGNSA. V was pared by 2 bases and J by 4 bases, with 5 bases between. The DNA for the CDR3 is TGTGCCAGCAGCTTAAATCGAGAGACCCAGTACTTC. Its protein product is CASSLNRETQYF. Full variable domain (remainder filled in from reference TRBV7-2 and TRBJ2-5): GAGVSQSPSNKVTEKGKDVELRCDPISGHTALYWYRQSLGQGLEFLIYFQGNSAPDKSGLPSDRFSAERTGGSVSTLTIQRTQQEDSAVYLCASSLNRETQYFGPGTRLLVL.